Reported below is one T cell receptor (beta chain). Its antigen is still unknown. Unmatched junction bases numbered 11, after V lost 3 bases and J lost 0 bases. Germline V gene data show CDR1 as KGHDR and CDR2 as SFDVKD. The CDR3 is 18 amino acids. This entry comes from a study of T cells in Graves' hyperthyroidism and ophthalmopathy. Patients aged 18 to 65 had newly diagnosed hyperthyroidism that had lasted under 2 months. Researchers barred patients who had uncontrolled infection, other autoimmune disease, pregnancy or lactation. The PBMCs were taken from roughly 9.3 ml of fresh peripheral blood. The CDR3 regions of TCR beta were amplified from RNA transcripts. TCR CDR3 regions were first amplified by RT-PCR with HTBI primers. Using its own MiXCR run on the multiplex PCR reads, TCRdb lists one record per CDR3 protein. The data contain under 750,000 distinct CDR3 sequences, around a sixth of them singletons.

Overall study findings and caveats: Blood held most thyroid clonotypes expanded above 0.001 frequency.

This clonotype was obtained from a woman between 50 and 59 years old with Graves' hyperthyroidism that later progressed to Graves' ophthalmopathy. Input material: blood. The chain joins TRBV24-1 to TRBJ2-3, with 7 bases matching TRBD1. The CDR3 region has the DNA TGTGCCACCAGTGATCCCTGGACAGGAGGCAGTAGCACAGATACGCAGTATTTT. Its protein product is CATSDPWTGGSSTDTQYF.